The sample holds one count of the clone carrying this T cell receptor (beta chain). The antigen remains unidentified. Data came from immunoSEQ multiplex PCR; TCRdb stores just in-frame clones and leaves some out. The sample carries around 37,000 clones, about 93% recorded once. This sample is part of a study of PD-1 blockade in classical Hodgkin lymphoma. Study observations and caveats: Causes of the repertoire differences remain undefined, possibly disease activity or prior therapy. Patients who responded completely had about the same baseline diversity as newly diagnosed patients.

Time point given: cycle 4 day 1 (C4D1), after six to seven weeks of nivolumab. Every one of the patients relapsed after autologous stem cell transplantation (brentuximab vedotin exposure was variable). Thawed PBMCs underwent magnetic negative selection to yield purified CD4+ T cells. Complete response, partial response or progressive disease constituted the best responses recorded. The material was CD4+ T cells from blood, obtained before the fourth cycle of nivolumab. The source is a human donor with classical Hodgkin lymphoma.

CDR3 nucleotides: TGTGCCAGCAGATCGGGGGCGAACACTGAAGCTTTCTTT. Its translation: CASRSGANTEAFF. The chain uses TRBV2 and TRBJ1-1; D might be TRBD1 (6 bases). CDR1 is SNHLY and CDR2 is FYNNEI in the germline V gene. This CDR3 spans 13 amino acids. Deletions cut 6 bases from V and 1 base from J, with 9 bases between.